These T cell receptor beta chains were read from a single sample in a study of patients and donors after allogeneic stem cell transplantation. A single record per CDR3 protein comes from TCRdb applying MiXCR to the RT-PCR reads. Of tens of thousands of distinct CDR3 sequences in the sample, roughly 43% are singletons; the top ten hold 50% to 75%. The source material was blood, either unsorted or a sorted T cell fraction (not recorded which). These receptors originate from a human donor who was either an allogeneic HSCT recipient or a stem cell or donor lymphocyte infusion donor (not recorded which). It is not recorded whose cells these are; they may come from a transplant donor. The CDR3 runs from the conserved cysteine through the conserved F or W. Fields, in order: clone size, J gene, V gene, D gene, CDR3 protein, CDR3 DNA. D genes are given only for firm matches. The size field is filled for only some rows; it gives once, few, many or a size class.

clone_size: few
j_call: TRBJ1-1
v_call: TRBV5-1
d_call: -
cdr3_aa: CASSLVSLMNTEAFF
cdr3_nt: TGCGCCAGCAGCTTGGTGTCACTCATGAACACTGAAGCTTTCTTT

clone_size: -
j_call: TRBJ1-1
v_call: TRBV28
d_call: -
cdr3_aa: CASRRQLGAFF
cdr3_nt: TGTGCCAGCAGACGACAGCTGGGAGCTTTCTTT

clone_size: -
j_call: TRBJ2-7
v_call: TRBV5-1
d_call: -
cdr3_aa: CASSLGSYYEQYF
cdr3_nt: TGCGCCAGCAGCCTGGGCAGTTACTACGAGCAGTACTTC

clone_size: -
j_call: TRBJ1-1
v_call: TRBV27
d_call: -
cdr3_aa: CASSLTAPASKWSTEAFF
cdr3_nt: TGTGCCAGCAGTTTAACTGCTCCAGCCTCCAAATGGAGCACTGAAGCTTTCTTT

clone_size: -
j_call: TRBJ2-1
v_call: TRBV20-1
d_call: -
cdr3_aa: CSAREQGLGNEQFF
cdr3_nt: TGCAGTGCTAGAGAGCAGGGGTTGGGCAATGAGCAGTTCTTC

clone_size: few
j_call: TRBJ1-2
v_call: TRBV27
d_call: -
cdr3_aa: CASSLRQGLGYGYTF
cdr3_nt: TGTGCCAGCAGTTTAAGGCAGGGGCTAGGCTATGGCTACACCTTC

clone_size: -
j_call: TRBJ1-5
v_call: TRBV27
d_call: TRBD1
cdr3_aa: CASRSRGPNQPQHF
cdr3_nt: TGTGCCAGCAGAAGTAGGGGGCCGAATCAGCCCCAGCATTTT

clone_size: -
j_call: TRBJ1-2
v_call: TRBV20-1
d_call: TRBD1
cdr3_aa: CSATGGNYGYTF
cdr3_nt: TGCAGTGCGACAGGGGGAAACTATGGCTACACCTTC

clone_size: -
j_call: TRBJ2-3
v_call: TRBV5-1
d_call: -
cdr3_aa: CASSLGDNTDTQYF
cdr3_nt: TGCGCCAGCAGCTTGGGTGACAACACAGATACGCAGTATTTT

clone_size: -
j_call: TRBJ2-3
v_call: TRBV20-1
d_call: TRBD2
cdr3_aa: CSASPPMGLAGGPTDTQYF
cdr3_nt: TGCAGTGCTAGTCCCCCGATGGGACTAGCGGGGGGCCCCACAGATACGCAGTATTTT

clone_size: few
j_call: TRBJ1-4
v_call: TRBV18
d_call: TRBD1
cdr3_aa: CASSPRQGDEKLFF
cdr3_nt: TGTGCCAGCTCACCACGGCAGGGGGATGAAAAACTGTTTTTT

clone_size: -
j_call: TRBJ1-5
v_call: TRBV7-2
d_call: -
cdr3_aa: CASSRRRYNQPQHF
cdr3_nt: TGTGCCAGCAGTAGAAGACGATACAATCAGCCCCAGCATTTT

clone_size: -
j_call: TRBJ1-5
v_call: TRBV6-2/TRBV6-3
d_call: -
cdr3_aa: CASSYSVGNQPQHF
cdr3_nt: TGTGCCAGCAGTTACTCCGTGGGCAATCAGCCCCAGCATTTT

clone_size: many
j_call: TRBJ1-5
v_call: TRBV5-1
d_call: -
cdr3_aa: CASSLDSRVNQPQHF
cdr3_nt: TGCGCCAGCAGCTTGGATTCCCGGGTAAATCAGCCCCAGCATTTT

clone_size: -
j_call: TRBJ1-5
v_call: TRBV12-3/TRBV12-4
d_call: -
cdr3_aa: CASTDDTGRQPQHF
cdr3_nt: TGTGCCAGCACCGACGACACAGGGCGTCAGCCCCAGCATTTT

clone_size: once
j_call: TRBJ2-1
v_call: TRBV20-1
d_call: -
cdr3_aa: CSAREVIANRVDEQFF
cdr3_nt: TGCAGTGCTAGAGAGGTAATAGCGAATCGTGTGGATGAGCAGTTCTTC

clone_size: -
j_call: TRBJ1-1
v_call: TRBV5-1
d_call: -
cdr3_aa: CASSLVTRTEAFF
cdr3_nt: TGCGCCAGCAGCTTGGTCACCAGAACTGAAGCTTTCTTT

clone_size: -
j_call: TRBJ2-7
v_call: TRBV4-3
d_call: -
cdr3_aa: CASSQDFRGLAYEQYF
cdr3_nt: TGCGCCAGCAGCCAAGATTTTAGAGGGCTGGCCTACGAGCAGTACTTC

clone_size: few
j_call: TRBJ1-2
v_call: TRBV28
d_call: -
cdr3_aa: CASSLYQRKGNYGYTF
cdr3_nt: TGTGCCAGCAGTTTATATCAAAGAAAGGGGAACTATGGCTACACCTTC

clone_size: -
j_call: TRBJ2-1
v_call: TRBV7-8
d_call: -
cdr3_aa: CASSARPAAGSYNEQFF
cdr3_nt: TGTGCCAGCAGCGCACGTCCCGCTGCAGGCTCCTACAATGAGCAGTTCTTC

clone_size: -
j_call: TRBJ1-4
v_call: TRBV7-9
d_call: -
cdr3_aa: CASSFWRELREKLFF
cdr3_nt: TGTGCCAGCAGCTTTTGGAGGGAGCTGCGTGAAAAACTGTTTTTT

clone_size: -
j_call: TRBJ1-1
v_call: TRBV7-9
d_call: TRBD1
cdr3_aa: CASSQQSGQGRAFF
cdr3_nt: TGTGCCAGCAGCCAACAATCGGGACAGGGCAGGGCTTTCTTT

clone_size: once
j_call: TRBJ2-2
v_call: TRBV4-1
d_call: -
cdr3_aa: CASSQTGHAGELFF
cdr3_nt: TGCGCCAGCAGCCAGACAGGACATGCCGGGGAGCTGTTTTTT